This record concerns one TCR beta chain sequence. This clone was counted only a few times. Its antigen has not been determined. Base qualities are not at hand, and no much larger clone is one base apart. TCRbeta CDR3 regions were amplified from genomic DNA using the immunoSEQ Assay, a bias-controlled multiplex PCR. The published analysis was carried out like this. Nucleated cell counts per sample were estimated from amplification of reference gene primers within the assay. Sequence reads were collapsed and filtered to measure the absolute abundance of every unique TCRbeta CDR3 rearrangement. For each sample, productive Simpson clonality was calculated as the square root of Simpson's diversity index over productive rearrangements. TCRdb's version of the immuneACCESS table is confined to in-frame rearrangements and falls short of the full clone set. An unresolved V gene accounts for under half of the shortfall where checked; the remainder is of unknown origin. The V and J calls and clone size were taken over from that table, and D and trimming were inferred from the DNA. Counted in this sample were approximately 400,000 clones; approximately 89% of them appeared once. 1% to 1.5% of the sample lies in the top ten.

The CDR3, cysteine through phenylalanine, is 12 amino acids long. Kept here is only the CDR3 DNA, which spans 36 bases and is read in frame from base 1. CDR1 and CDR2 are drawn from the germline V gene (reference sequence): LGHDT, YNNKEL. Trimming costs V 3 bases and J 4 bases, and their ends lie 6 bases apart. These data are taken from a study of blood T cell repertoires in COVID-19 (dated by TCRdb to 2020 to 2022). Regarding the research as a whole: Samples from collaborators originated in the United States, Italy and Spain and spanned both the acute and convalescent phases of COVID-19. The repertoires were released in a freely available public database meant as a resource for research on the immune response to SARS-CoV-2. The material from the prospective study consisted of cDNA or gDNA derived from T cells, B-cell-depleted T cells, or PBMCs. The samples were drawn from two sources: the first 160 participants of the ongoing ImmuneRACE study, and 1,254 subjects contributed by 6 global collaborators. Deeply sampled blood TCRbeta repertoires from subjects exposed to, actively infected with, or recovered from COVID-19 were included in the dataset. Where HLA class I and class II types were available, the types were taken from metadata supplied by the sample provider, not from assay-based typing. The sample metadata nearly always contained a de-identified subject ID, COVID-19 status, age in years and sex. The investigation overall reported the following: Clinical and demographic metadata were provided uncurated, with the amount varying by source and participant.

In the prospective study, participants were roughly 18 to 100 years old, resided in under 30 geographic areas of the United States, and were enrolled through a virtual design. In the prospective study, cohorts were assigned on the basis of participant-reported clinical history obtained from a screening survey and a study questionnaire. Recovered participants in ImmuneRACE Cohort 3 were defined by two consecutive negative NP/OP PCR tests, clearance by a healthcare professional, or resolution of symptoms. In the prospective study, mobile phlebotomists collected whole blood, serum and a nasopharyngeal or oropharyngeal swab from each participant. Over a roughly 2-month period, participants in the prospective study had the option of providing additional blood draws and questionnaires. Blood samples from the prospective study were shipped frozen or at room temperature prior to DNA extraction.

This sequence uses TRBV3-1 (or the pseudogene TRBV3-2) and TRBJ1-1; the D region possibly corresponds to TRBD1 (5 bases align). Sequencing used PBMCs or T cells enriched from blood (not recorded which). This sequence was found in a man aged 30 to 39 who had recovered from COVID-19. The nucleotide sequence reads TGTGCCAGCAGCCAGGGGGGCACTGAAGCTTTCTTT. It specifies CASSQGGTEAFF.